The 5 T cell receptor beta chains listed next were all sequenced from one sample in a study of cutaneous CD30+ T cell lymphoproliferative disorder and hepatitis E. Repertoires were generated with immunoSEQ multiplex PCR, while TCRdb's copy carries only in-frame clones and drops some. Of fewer than 8,000 clones in the sample, around 74% were seen once. The sequenced sample consisted of blood. The receptors originated from a human donor with a cutaneous T cell lymphoproliferative disorder associated with hepatitis E virus.

CDR3 residues: CSTTPSGGFQETQYF. CDR3 nucleotides: TGCAGCACTACCCCTAGCGGGGGTTTCCAAGAGACCCAGTACTTC. The genes are TRBV29-1 and TRBJ2-5, with 10 bases fitting TRBD2. Trimming removed 8 bases from V and 1 base from J; junction bases left unmatched: 10. CDR1 is SQVTM, CDR2 ANQGSEA, per germline. CDR3 length equals 15 residues.

This clone was seen a handful of times. This chain connects TRBV19 to TRBJ2-1; 10 bases map to TRBD2. The CDR3 is 15 amino acids. Germline values: CDR1 LNHDA, CDR2 SQIVND (reference sequence). Trimming at V came to 3 bases and at J to 3 bases, leaving 2 bases not matched to a gene. The CDR3 DNA is TGTGCCAGTAGTATGGGACTAGCGCTCTACAATGAGCAGTTCTTC. It translates to CASSMGLALYNEQFF.

In its sample, this clone was seen a few times. The chain uses TRBV7-3 and TRBJ1-2; TRBD1 is a possible D gene (5 bases). The V gene lost 5 bases and the J gene lost 0 bases, with 10 bases spanning the gap. Germline CDR1 is SGHTA and CDR2 is FQGTGA. The CDR3 contains 14 residues. The CDR3 reads CASSLGRTNYGYTF. Here the CDR3 DNA reads TGTGCCAGCAGCCTGGGACGGACTAACTATGGCTACACCTTC.

This clone is judged medium-sized. This chain joins TRBV19 and TRBJ1-1; TRBD1 matches 10 bases. The germline gives CDR1 LNHDA, CDR2 SQIVND (reference sequence). After removal of 4 bases from V and 0 bases from J, the junction contained 8 bases not matched to a gene. CDR3 length equals 17 residues. The CDR3 spells CASSTWTGGIVNTEAFF. The CDR3 coding sequence is TGTGCCAGTAGTACGTGGACAGGGGGTATCGTGAACACTGAAGCTTTCTTT.

The chain joins TRBV28 to TRBJ1-5; weak D call: TRBD1 (5 bases). Germline V gene data show CDR1 as MDHEN and CDR2 as SYDVKM. Trimming pared 5 bases from V and 6 bases from J, leaving 11 bases between. The CDR3 consists of 13 residues. CDR3 loop: CASSRGIGQPQHF. In DNA form, the CDR3 reads TGTGCCAGCAGTCGGGGGATCGGTCAGCCCCAGCATTTT.